This T cell receptor beta chain was sequenced for a study of cytotoxic CD8 clonotypes in ibrutinib-treated CLL. Study-wide results and limits: Baseline levels were approached again at progression, after clonality had risen at ibrutinib response.

TCRdb keeps only in-frame clones here, not all; method: immunoSEQ multiplex PCR. The table lists 35,000 to 50,000 clones, approximately 70% of them singletons. The TCR beta libraries used 2 to 2.5 micrograms of genomic DNA that came from cryopreserved PBMCs. CDR3 length: 13 amino acids. CDR1 is SGHAT and CDR2 is FQNNGV in the germline V gene. This clone was seen a single time. No antigen is known for it. A junction end diverges from the germline sequence, so it may reflect a read error. The chain has TRBV11-2 and TRBJ1-1, with a tentative D call TRBD1 (6 bases). Sample: PBMCs, taken after 12 months of ibrutinib treatment. This receptor was identified in a human donor with chronic lymphocytic leukemia. The CDR3 spells CASSLEGGTEAFF. Here the CDR3 DNA reads TGTGCCAGCAGCCTAGAGGGGGGAACTGAAGCTTTCTTT.